Listed below are T cell receptor beta chains from one sample, sequenced in a study of high-grade serous ovarian cancer treatment subgroups. Profiled with immunoSEQ multiplex PCR; TCRdb holds only in-frame clones, not every one. The profile shows over 6,500 clones, approximately 80% of them singletons. The specimen sequenced was tumor tissue. These receptors came from a human donor with high-grade serous ovarian cancer. CDR3s include the opening cysteine and the closing phenylalanine or tryptophan. The D gene is left open where the match is weak. Part of the rows lack a size; the others show once, few, many or a class for expanded clones.

v_gene	abundance	j_gene	d_gene	CDR3nt	CDR3aa
TRBV15	.	TRBJ2-7	.	TGTGCCACCAGCAGGTTTGCCTGGGGGTACGAGCAGTACTTC	CATSRFAWGYEQYF
TRBV19	.	TRBJ2-2	TRBD1	TGTGCCAGCTCCCGGGACAGGGGGAACGGGTATAGCTCCGGGGAGCTGTTTTTT	CASSRDRGNGYSSGELFF
TRBV9	.	TRBJ2-2	TRBD2	TGTGCCAGCAGCCACACTAGCGGGGGGAACTACCAAACCGGGGAGCTGTTTTTT	CASSHTSGGNYQTGELFF
TRBV11-2	once	TRBJ1-4	.	TGTGCCAGCAGCTTGGCTCTTGGGCGCGGAGGTAATGAAAAACTGTTTTTT	CASSLALGRGGNEKLFF
TRBV7-2	.	TRBJ2-1	TRBD1	TGTGCCAGCAGCTTACGACAGGGGCGGTACAATGAGCAGTTCTTC	CASSLRQGRYNEQFF
TRBV7-3	.	TRBJ2-1	TRBD2	TGTGCCAGCAGATCGGGACTAGCGGGGGGACGTGGCAATGAGCAGTTCTTC	CASRSGLAGGRGNEQFF
TRBV7-8	.	TRBJ1-2	.	TGTGCCAGCGCTGCGAGGGTGAGGGACTATGGCTACACCTTC	CASAARVRDYGYTF
TRBV7-9	.	TRBJ1-2	.	TGTGCCAGCAGCGGCCCAGACGTTGGCTACACCTTC	CASSGPDVGYTF
TRBV6-6	.	TRBJ1-1	.	TGTGCCAGCAGTTACTTGCTTGAGGCTGAAGCTTTCTTT	CASSYLLEAEAFF
TRBV29-1	once	TRBJ1-3	.	TGCAGCGCTCAGGGGACTGGAAACACCATATATTTT	CSAQGTGNTIYF
TRBV6-1	.	TRBJ1-2	.	TGTGCCAGCAGTTCAGGGAACTATGGCTACACCTTC	CASSSGNYGYTF
TRBV5-1	.	TRBJ1-4	.	TGCGCCAGCAGCTTGGTTAATCGGGGTGAAAAACTGTTTTTT	CASSLVNRGEKLFF
TRBV30	.	TRBJ2-3	TRBD1	TGTGCCTGGAGTGCATTGGACAGGGATCGGGATACGCAGTATTTT	CAWSALDRDRDTQYF
TRBV21-1	.	TRBJ2-2	.	TGTGCCAGCAGCCTTTACTTCTCCAGGGGCGCAAATTCGAACACCGGGGAGCTGTTTTTT	CASSLYFSRGANSNTGELFF
TRBV5-4	.	TRBJ2-5	TRBD1	TGTGCCAGCAGCCCCGGACAGGCTCAAGAGACCCAGTACTTC	CASSPGQAQETQYF
TRBV5-4	.	TRBJ1-1	.	TGTGCCAGCAGCTTGGCTGGGACCCACTACACTGAAGCTTTCTTT	CASSLAGTHYTEAFF
TRBV14	.	TRBJ1-1	.	TGTGCCAGCAGCCAATTTAGGGCAGGATCGAACACTGAAGCTTTCTTT	CASSQFRAGSNTEAFF
TRBV6-5	.	TRBJ2-2	.	TGTGCCAGCAGTTATGGGCAGGGCCATCCCGGGGAGCTGTTTTTT	CASSYGQGHPGELFF
TRBV6-1	.	TRBJ1-6	.	TGTGCCAGCAGTCCAGAACAGGGAATAAATTCACCCCTCCACTTT	CASSPEQGINSPLHF
TRBV5-5	.	TRBJ2-3	.	TGTGCCAGCAGCTCCACGGCATACGGGGATACGCAGTATTTT	CASSSTAYGDTQYF
TRBV4-1	.	TRBJ1-6	TRBD1	TGCGCCAGCAGCCAAGAGATGACAGGGGGCTGGTCACCCCTCCACTTT	CASSQEMTGGWSPLHF
TRBV7-3	.	TRBJ2-6	TRBD1	TGTGCCAGCAGCCGGACAGGTGCTGGGGCCAACGTCCTGACTTTC	CASSRTGAGANVLTF
TRBV2	.	TRBJ2-2	.	TGTGCCAGCAGTGTAGCCCCTCCCTGGCAGGGGAACACCGGGGAGCTGTTTTTT	CASSVAPPWQGNTGELFF
TRBV11-2	once	TRBJ1-2	.	TGTGCCAGCAGCTCCCGCCCGGGGAGGCAAGTGGATGGCTACACCTTC	CASSSRPGRQVDGYTF
TRBV5-1	.	TRBJ2-7	.	TGCGCCAGCAGCTTGCTGAGGGGCTCCTCTTACGAGCAGTACTTC	CASSLLRGSSYEQYF
TRBV5-1	.	TRBJ1-5	TRBD1	TGCGCCAGCAGCTCAGAACCCCGGGACAGGGGAACTCAGCCCCAGCATTTT	CASSSEPRDRGTQPQHF
TRBV27	once	TRBJ2-7	.	TGTGCCAGCAGTCTTTTGACAGGCTACGAGCAGTACTTC	CASSLLTGYEQYF
TRBV5-1	.	TRBJ2-7	TRBD1	TGCGCCAGCACCAGACAGGGCACATACGAGCAGTACTTC	CASTRQGTYEQYF
TRBV12-5	.	TRBJ1-5	TRBD1	TGTGCTAGTGGAAAAGACAGGGTCCAGCCCCAGCATTTT	CASGKDRVQPQHF
TRBV2	.	TRBJ2-2	.	TGTGCCAGCTCACCTACCCCGACACCGACCGGGGAGCTGTTTTTT	CASSPTPTPTGELFF
TRBV4-1	.	TRBJ2-3	.	TGCGCCAGCAGCCGGGTGACTAGTTTAGCAGATACGCAGTATTTT	CASSRVTSLADTQYF
TRBV7-2	.	TRBJ2-4	.	TGTGCCAGCAGCGAGGGACAATTACTAGCCAAAAACATTCAGTACTTC	CASSEGQLLAKNIQYF
TRBV2	.	TRBJ2-3	.	TGTGCCAGCAGTGCTGATCACGGGGCAGATACGCAGTATTTT	CASSADHGADTQYF
TRBV5-1	.	TRBJ2-7	TRBD1	TGCGCCAGCAGCGAGGGACAGGGGGGGTTCTCTTACGAGCAGTACTTC	CASSEGQGGFSYEQYF
TRBV15	.	TRBJ1-3	.	TGTGCCACCAGCAGAGATAGGCATTCTGGAAACACCATATATTTT	CATSRDRHSGNTIYF
TRBV15	.	TRBJ2-3	TRBD2	TGTGCCACCAGCAAAGAACTAGCGGGGGTCCTGGATACGCAGTATTTT	CATSKELAGVLDTQYF
TRBV18	.	TRBJ1-1	.	TGTGCCAGCTCACCAGCCCCGCCGGACACTGAAGCTTTCTTT	CASSPAPPDTEAFF
TRBV18	.	TRBJ1-1	TRBD1	TGTGCCAGCTCACCCCGACAGGGTGAAGCTTTCTTT	CASSPRQGEAFF
TRBV6-1	.	TRBJ2-7	.	TGTGCCAGCAGTGAACTCGGTTCCTACGAGCAGTACTTC	CASSELGSYEQYF
TRBV19	.	TRBJ1-2	TRBD1	TGTGCCAGTAGGCCCCAGGGGGCCGAAGGCTACACCTTC	CASRPQGAEGYTF
TRBV4-3	.	TRBJ2-3	.	TGCGCCAGCAGCCAAGTTTCGGGCGGTCCCACAGATACGCAGTATTTT	CASSQVSGGPTDTQYF
TRBV6-5	.	TRBJ2-1	TRBD1	TGTGCCAGCAGCCAAGGACAGGAGGAGATCTTC	CASSQGQEEIF
TRBV5-1	.	TRBJ1-6	.	TGCGCCAGCAGCTTGGAGAGGGGCTATAATTCACCCCTCCACTTT	CASSLERGYNSPLHF
TRBV20-1	.	TRBJ1-1	.	TGCAGTGCTAGAGAGCCCTCTGAAGCTTTCTTT	CSAREPSEAFF